Below, one T cell receptor beta chain is given with its context. The entry originates in a study of shared clonotypes between healthy human individuals. Germline V CDR1 and CDR2: LNHNV, YYDKDF (reference sequence). V was clipped by 2 bases and J by 2 bases; unmatched bases: 6. This CDR3 region has 17 residues. Over several immunoSEQ plates, each subset's genomic DNA was distributed in even portions. The assay was immunoSEQ multiplex PCR, and TCRdb's table has in-frame clones only and misses some. The sample lists about 2.4 million clones, about 92% occurring once. The specimen sequenced was naive CD4+ T cells sorted from blood. Subset in this sample: CD45RA+ positively selected. This receptor was obtained from a man aged 18 to 29 in good health. This chain joins TRBV15 and TRBJ2-3; TRBD2 matches at 11 bases. The DNA of the CDR3 is TGTGCCACCAGCAGACTAGCGGGGGGTTCCTTCACAGATACGCAGTATTTT. Translated: CATSRLAGGSFTDTQYF.